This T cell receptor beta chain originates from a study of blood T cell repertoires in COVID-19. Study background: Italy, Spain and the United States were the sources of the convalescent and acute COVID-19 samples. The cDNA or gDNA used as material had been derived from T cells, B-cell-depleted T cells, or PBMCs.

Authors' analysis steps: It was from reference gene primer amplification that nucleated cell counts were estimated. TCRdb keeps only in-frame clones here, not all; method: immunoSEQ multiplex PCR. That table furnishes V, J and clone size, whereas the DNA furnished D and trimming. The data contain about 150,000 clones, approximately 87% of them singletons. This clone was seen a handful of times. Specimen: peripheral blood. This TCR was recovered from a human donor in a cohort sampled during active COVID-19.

CDR3 in amino acids: CASSEALRGDDGYTF. The CDR3 region has the DNA TGTGCCAGCAGTGAAGCGCTTCGGGGGGATGATGGCTACACCTTC. V is TRBV2 and J is TRBJ1-2; possible D gene TRBD1, 5 bases. This CDR3 has 15 residues. The V gene's germline CDR1 is SNHLY and CDR2 FYNNEI. Trimming stripped 0 bases from V and 6 bases from J, with 14 bases between.